The clone carrying this T cell receptor (beta chain) was counted at least ten times. What it binds is not known. TCRdb re-called the multiplex PCR reads through MiXCR, storing one row per CDR3 protein. The table lists more than 200,000 distinct CDR3 sequences, less than 40% of them singletons. This record comes from a study of breast tumors, draining lymph nodes, adjacent tissues. Whole-study findings and limits: Luminal-like breast cancer showed significantly greater tumor-nontumor repertoire similarity than basal-like breast cancer did. Findings are consistent with lymph node origin and intratumoral expansion of most tumor T cells. Tumor TCR diversity was below lymph nodes but above nontumor tissue.

Samples came from axillary lymph nodes draining the breast cancer. The CDR3 totals 13 residues. Germline values: CDR1 MNHEY, CDR2 SMNVEV (reference sequence). V was clipped by 5 bases and J by 3 bases, with 8 bases between them. J is TRBJ2-1 and V is TRBV27, with a weak D call TRBD1 (5 bases). The specimen sequenced was axillary lymph node tissue. The clonotype originates from a female donor with breast cancer. Some clones in this sample may be carry-over from other donors' samples. CDR3 sequence: CASSPQGYNEQFF. CDR3 DNA: TGTGCCAGCAGTCCCCAGGGCTACAATGAGCAGTTCTTC.